The 7 T cell receptor beta chains below all came from one sample that was sequenced in a study of low-dose radiotherapy and immunotherapy resistance in tumors. As for time point: after trial treatment. Treatment described: LDRT plus nivolumab, ipilimumab, low-dose cyclophosphamide and aspirin (RACIN trial). Gene-specific TRAV and TRBV primers were used for first-strand cDNA, covering alpha and beta chains. For amplifying TCRs, the PCR ran for approximately 18 cycles with Phusion, which was used together with a constant-region primer and the adapter on the V primers. One entry per CDR3 protein, called by TCRdb with MiXCR from the reads. Seen here are more than 90,000 distinct CDR3 sequences, less than 25% observed once, and the top ten hold approximately 4%. The sample here was PBMCs, taken after low-dose radiotherapy plus immunotherapy. The receptors shown here come from a male donor with prostate cancer.

This clonotype was detected many times. The chain combines TRBV7-2 with TRBJ2-6; tentatively, D is TRBD2 (6 bases). V was pared by 5 bases and J by 0 bases, with 14 bases between. Germline values: CDR1 SGHTA, CDR2 FQGNSA. The CDR3 is 17 amino acids. CDR3 sequence: CASSTGRYYSGANVLTF. The CDR3 bases are TGTGCCAGCAGCACGGGGAGGTACTACTCTGGGGCCAACGTCCTGACTTTC.

This clonotype was counted ten times or more. This CDR3 reads CASSPRQGEQYF. The DNA for the CDR3 is TGTGCCAGCAGCCCCCGGCAGGGTGAGCAGTACTTC. The chain couples TRBV7-6 to TRBJ2-7, with a tentative D call TRBD1 (5 bases). The germline V gene encodes CDR1 SGHVS and CDR2 FNYEAQ. The CDR3 runs 12 residues. Trimming shortened V by 5 bases and J by 7 bases, and 12 bases separated the two germline ends.

This clonotype was seen repeatedly, ten times or more. The gene calls are TRBV15 and TRBJ1-5; perhaps TRBD1 as D (6 bases). Germline V gene data show CDR1 as LNHNV and CDR2 as YYDKDF (reference sequence). With 1 base removed from V and 2 bases from J, the gap between germline ends came to 15 bases. This CDR3 is 17 amino acids long. CDR3 sequence reads: CATSRALGQWGNQPQHF. Here the CDR3 DNA reads TGTGCCACCAGCAGAGCCCTTGGACAGTGGGGCAATCAGCCCCAGCATTTT.

The gene calls are TRBV9 and TRBJ1-3; the match to TRBD1 covers 9 bases. The CDR3 loop spans 15 amino acids. Germline assignment: CDR1 SGDLS and CDR2 YYNGEE. Trimming cost V 0 bases and J 2 bases; bases outside gene matches: 0. The CDR3 spells CASSVGDRAGNTIYF. Written as DNA, the CDR3 is TGTGCCAGCAGCGTAGGGGACAGGGCTGGAAACACCATATATTTT.

This clonotype has a count of ten or more. This sequence joins TRBV29-1 and TRBJ2-5; weak D call: TRBD1 (6 bases). The CDR3 covers 13 residues. Between the trimmed V and J ends, which lost 8 bases and 1 base, there was a span of 14 bases. Germline values: CDR1 SQVTM, CDR2 ANQGSEA. In DNA, the CDR3 is TGCAGCACAGGAGAAGGGGGCCAAGAGACCCAGTACTTC. It specifies CSTGEGGQETQYF.

The sample holds many counts of this clonotype. The CDR3 loop reads CASSLHGATYEQYF. The CDR3, as DNA: TGTGCCAGCAGCTTGCACGGGGCTACCTACGAGCAGTACTTC. V is TRBV5-4 and J is TRBJ2-7; D is tentatively TRBD1 or TRBD2 (5 bases each). Germline CDR1 reads SGHNT; CDR2 reads YYREEE (reference sequence). The CDR3 has 14 amino acids. V was pared by 1 base and J by 2 bases, with 10 bases between.

This clonotype came up many times. The V call is TRBV11-3, the J call TRBJ2-1; D is possibly TRBD2 (5 bases). The germline V gene encodes CDR1 SGHNT and CDR2 YENEEA. The CDR3 has 14 residues. Trimming cost V 5 bases and J 1 base, with 9 bases left between them. This chain's CDR3 is CASSRSASYNEQFF. In nucleotides, the CDR3 is TGTGCCAGCAGCCGTAGCGCGTCCTACAATGAGCAGTTCTTC.